Below, 21 T cell receptor beta chains from the same sample are listed, as sequenced in a study of blood T cell repertoires in COVID-19. The assay was immunoSEQ multiplex PCR, and TCRdb's table has in-frame clones only and misses some. In the table there are approximately 52,000 clones, approximately 92% of which are singletons. The sequencing input was peripheral blood. These receptors all stem from a man aged 50-59 years with active COVID-19.

The chain recombines TRBV12-3 or TRBV12-4 with TRBJ2-7; a weak D match, TRBD2 (6 bases). V lost 10 bases to trimming and J lost 0 bases, with 13 bases between them. The CDR3 is 13 amino acids. CDR3 nucleotides: TGTGCCACCGGTGTTAGCGGCTCCTACGAGCAGTACTTC. It yields the protein CATGVSGSYEQYF.

V is TRBV18 and J is TRBJ2-3; 12 bases fit TRBD2. The CDR3 spans 19 residues. Unmatched junction bases numbered 15, after V lost 6 bases and J lost 2 bases. Germline CDR1 and CDR2: KGHSH and LQKENI. The CDR3 reads CASSTLSLAGGGLTDTQYF. The CDR3 coding sequence is TGTGCCAGCTCTACCTTATCACTAGCGGGAGGAGGACTCACAGATACGCAGTATTTT.

This sequence joins TRBV30 and TRBJ1-1; weak D call: TRBD1 (6 bases). The ends were cut back, 1 base at V and 5 bases at J, with 11 bases in the middle. Per the germline V gene, CDR1 is GTSNPN and CDR2 is SVGIG (reference sequence). This CDR3 spans 13 amino acids. The CDR3 sequence is CAWSEQGWTEAFF. The CDR3 nucleotides are TGTGCCTGGAGTGAACAGGGTTGGACTGAAGCTTTCTTT. Together with reference TRBV30 and TRBJ1-1, the CDR3 gives the full variable domain: SQTIHQWPATLVQPVGSPLSLECTVEGTSNPNLYWYRQAAGRGLQLLFYSVGIGQISSEVPQNLSASRPQDRQFILSSKKLLLSDSGFYLCAWSEQGWTEAFFGQGTRLTVV.

The chain employs TRBV10-3 and TRBJ2-1; 10 nucleotides align to TRBD2. The CDR3 has 15 amino acids. J gave up 10 bases and V 3 bases, and 9 bases lay outside the gene matches. The germline CDR1 and CDR2 sequences are ENHRY and SYGVKD. CDR3 in DNA: TGTGCCATCAGTGATATTCGCCTAGCGGGAGACGAGCAGTTCTTC. It encodes CAISDIRLAGDEQFF.

The chain joins TRBV6-2 or TRBV6-3 to TRBJ2-7; 8 positions agree with TRBD1. Germline CDR1 is MNHEY and CDR2 is SVGEGT. CDR3 length equals 14 residues. Trimming cost V 2 bases and J 3 bases; bases outside gene matches: 3. As DNA, the CDR3 is TGTGCCAGCAGTTACGGGACAGGCGGCTACGAGCAGTACTTC. Translated: CASSYGTGGYEQYF.

The V gene is TRBV15, the J gene TRBJ1-2; TRBD1 agrees at 7 bases. The CDR3 loop spans 15 amino acids. Germline CDR1 LNHNV, CDR2 YYDKDF (reference sequence). The junction had 2 bases not matched to a gene; V was cut back by 0 bases and J by 1 base. CDR3 DNA sequence: TGTGCCACCAGCAGAGATCAGGGGGGTAACTATGGCTACACCTTC. It translates to CATSRDQGGNYGYTF.

V gene TRBV28 combines with J gene TRBJ1-4, with D maybe TRBD1 (6 bases). This CDR3 comprises 15 residues. V was trimmed by 6 bases and J by 8 bases, leaving 19 bases between them. Germline-derived CDR1 and CDR2 are MDHEN and SYDVKM. CDR3 in amino acids: CASRALDRSWEKLFF. The DNA of the CDR3 is TGTGCCAGCAGAGCCCTAGACAGGTCTTGGGAAAAACTGTTTTTT.

This clone was counted a few times. The chain uses TRBV4-2 and TRBJ1-2, with D perhaps TRBD1 (5 bases). Trimming took off 0 bases at V and 6 bases at J, with 11 bases between the two ends. The CDR3 extends over 14 amino acids. CDR1 and CDR2 from the germline V gene are LGHNA and YNFKEQ. The CDR3 bases are TGTGCCAGCAGCCAAGACAGGGAGGTGGATGGCTACACCTTC. This gives the protein CASSQDREVDGYTF.

This sequence joins TRBV7-9 and TRBJ2-5, with 7 bases that match TRBD2. Unmatched junction bases numbered 0, after V lost 3 bases and J lost 5 bases. This CDR3 is 12 amino acids long. Germline lookup yields CDR1 SEHNR and CDR2 FQNEAQ (reference sequence). The CDR3 is CASSFGGETQYF. Here the CDR3 DNA reads TGTGCCAGCAGCTTCGGGGGGGAGACCCAGTACTTC.

The CDR3 reads CSVRDGGSNTEAFF. The CDR3 region has the DNA TGCAGCGTGAGGGATGGGGGCAGTAACACTGAAGCTTTCTTT. The V call is TRBV29-1, the J call TRBJ1-1; possible D gene TRBD1, 6 bases. Germline lookup yields CDR1 SQVTM and CDR2 ANQGSEA. The CDR3 loop spans 14 amino acids. V dropped 6 bases and J dropped 2 bases, with 16 bases sitting between them.

The genes are TRBV14 and TRBJ2-7; a possible D gene is TRBD2 (8 bases). This CDR3 has 21 residues. Per germline, CDR1 SGHDN and CDR2 FVKESK. V lost 0 bases, J lost 7 bases, and 34 bases lay in between. The CDR3 DNA is TGTGCCAGCAGCCAAGAATTATACAAGCAGGGGGGAGCGGGAGTGCGGTGGGAGCAGTACTTC. It translates to CASSQELYKQGGAGVRWEQYF. Complete variable domain (other parts from reference TRBV14 and TRBJ2-7): EAGVTQFPSHSVIEKGQTVTLRCDPISGHDNLYWYRRVMGKEIKFLLHFVKESKQDESGMPNNRFLAERTGGTYSTLKVQPAELEDSGVYFCASSQELYKQGGAGVRWEQYFGPGTRLTVT.

The chain couples TRBV11-2 to TRBJ1-1; D not certain. Trimming left V 0 bases short and J 8 bases short, with 10 bases between. The V gene's germline CDR1 is SGHAT and CDR2 FQNNGV. The CDR3 length is 13 residues. The CDR3 reads CASSLDTLEEAFF. The CDR3 coding sequence is TGTGCCAGCAGCTTAGATACTTTAGAGGAAGCTTTCTTT.

V usage is TRBV28 and J usage is TRBJ2-7, with 11 nucleotides matching TRBD2. The CDR3 sequence is 12 residues long. V lost 6 bases, J lost 12 bases, and 7 bases stayed unmatched. Germline V gives CDR1 MDHEN, CDR2 SYDVKM. CDR3 region: CASSTPGTSGYF. In DNA, the CDR3 is TGTGCCAGCAGCACCCCCGGGACTAGCGGGTACTTC.

This chain uses TRBV11-1 with TRBJ1-2, with 10 bases lining up with TRBD1. The junction had 6 bases not matched to a gene; V was cut back by 4 bases and J by 7 bases. This CDR3 spans 14 amino acids. Germline V gene data show CDR1 as SGHAT and CDR2 as FQDESV (reference sequence). This chain's CDR3 is CASSSGQGLFGYTF. CDR3 in DNA: TGTGCCAGCAGCTCGGGACAGGGGCTCTTTGGCTACACCTTC.

V is TRBV4-2 and J is TRBJ2-7, with 8 bases aligning to TRBD1. This CDR3 comprises 15 residues. Trimming took 3 bases from V and 1 from J; bases not matched to a gene: 5. Per germline, CDR1 LGHNA and CDR2 YNFKEQ. The CDR3 DNA reads as TGTGCCAGCAGCCACGGACAGGGAACTTCCTACGAGCAGTACTTC. Translating gives CASSHGQGTSYEQYF.

This chain joins TRBV9 and TRBJ2-1; D is ambiguous. This CDR3 has 16 amino acids. V gave up 0 bases and J gave up 0 bases, with 10 bases separating them. Germline lookup yields CDR1 SGDLS and CDR2 YYNGEE. As DNA, the CDR3 is TGTGCCAGCAGCGTAGCTAAGATGAGCTCCTACAATGAGCAGTTCTTC. It codes for CASSVAKMSSYNEQFF.

The chain links TRBV3-1 (or the pseudogene TRBV3-2) to TRBJ1-5, with 7 bases matching TRBD1. This CDR3 is 13 amino acids long. The germline CDR1 and CDR2 sequences are LGHDT and YNNKEL (reference sequence). V was clipped by 5 bases and J by 6 bases; unmatched bases: 4. For the CDR3, the DNA is TGTGCCAGCAGCAGGGGGCTGAGTCAGCCCCAGCATTTT. Translation gives CASSRGLSQPQHF.

V is TRBV4-1 and J is TRBJ2-1; TRBD2 matches 8 bases. V gave up 3 bases and J gave up 8 bases; unmatched junction bases: 9. Germline V gene data show CDR1 as MGHRA and CDR2 as YSYEKL. This CDR3 region has 15 residues. In nucleotides, the CDR3 is TGCGCCAGCAGCCATAGGACTAGCTCGAGGGATGAGCAGTTCTTC. It encodes CASSHRTSSRDEQFF.

The chain couples TRBV9 to TRBJ2-3; D remains ambiguous. The ends were cut back, 7 bases at V and 7 bases at J, with 16 bases in the middle. Per germline, CDR1 SGDLS and CDR2 YYNGEE. CDR3 length equals 13 residues. The CDR3 DNA sequence: TGTGCCAGCTCCCCAGTGGAGAGAAATACGCAGTATTTT. Encoded protein: CASSPVERNTQYF.

The chain links TRBV2 to TRBJ2-7; 11 bases map to TRBD2. V lost 5 bases, J lost 2 bases, and 5 bases stayed unmatched. The CDR3 runs 15 residues. Germline-derived CDR1 and CDR2 are SNHLY and FYNNEI. CDR3 amino acids: CASSLTTSGTYEQYF. The CDR3 nucleotides are TGTGCCAGCAGTCTCACGACTAGCGGGACCTACGAGCAGTACTTC.

V is TRBV30 and J is TRBJ1-3, with 10 bases aligning to TRBD1. In germline, CDR1 is GTSNPN, CDR2 SVGIG (reference sequence). With 5 bases clipped from V and 4 bases from J, the junction kept 11 bases outside the gene matches. There are 16 residues in the CDR3. CDR3 protein: CAWDTTGGGKGNTIYF. CDR3 nucleotides: TGTGCCTGGGATACGACAGGGGGCGGAAAAGGAAACACCATATATTTT.